The clone carrying this TCR beta chain was found a few times. Its antigen is unknown. The data are from a study of vaccination and CD4 T cells after COVID-19. The Oncomine TCR Beta short-read assay generated sequence data from the DNA of cultured CD4+ T cells. TCRdb ran MiXCR on the PCR reads and lists one entry per CDR3 protein. Of about 22,000 distinct CDR3 sequences in the sample, less than 35% were seen once. Indicated treatment: roughly ten-day PBMC culture with coronavirus spike peptide pools or control peptides (ViraFEST assay). V was pared by 3 bases and J by 5 bases, with 6 bases of the junction left unmatched. Germline V CDR1 and CDR2: MNHNS, SASEGT. This CDR3 has 15 residues.

The chain couples TRBV6-1 to TRBJ1-4; 7 positions agree with TRBD1. The sequenced material came from cultured CD4+ T cells from blood. The sequence came from a human donor with COVID-19. DNA for the CDR3: TGTGCCAGCAGTGAGTCCGGGACAGTGAATGAAAAACTGTTTTTT. Its translation: CASSESGTVNEKLFF.